The clone carrying this TCR beta chain was seen ten or more times. This specimen comes from a study of T-cell memory formation after mild COVID-19. Study-wide context: Largely, the TCR clusters proved donor specific.

Using its own MiXCR run on the 5' RACE reads, TCRdb lists one record per CDR3 protein. The sample lists 250,000 to 300,000 distinct CDR3 sequences, 15% to 20% occurring once. This CDR3 is 14 amino acids long. V lost 5 bases to trimming and J lost 4 bases, with 14 bases between them. Germline V gene data show CDR1 as SGHRS and CDR2 as YFSETQ. This TCR was recovered from a man aged 18 to 29 who had mild COVID-19 (a few samples of this study predate the infection). Cell type and time point are not known. Sequenced sample: PBMCs or a T cell subset sorted from them (not recorded which). The chain carries TRBV5-1 and TRBJ2-3; D is possibly TRBD1 (6 bases). CDR3 sequence (DNA): TGCGCCAGCAGGACCGGGACACCCCCAGATACGCAGTATTTT. Translation gives CASRTGTPPDTQYF.